The sequence of this TCR beta chain was determined in a study of T cell repertoires in cytomegalovirus infection. As for the study in general: Through public TCR beta signatures, both CMV infection and matching HLA type were indicated. Study observations and caveats: HLA-C-restricted CMV clonotypes gave the most frequent clonotype in two of eight donors.

V was shortened by 8 bases and J by 4 bases, with 12 bases between the two germline ends. From germline, CDR1 is MDHEN and CDR2 SYDVKM. The CDR3 totals 14 residues. TCRdb reprocessed the reads with MiXCR, giving one entry per CDR3 protein. The sample carries 480,000 or so distinct CDR3 sequences, about 11% recorded once. This clonotype was detected ten times or more. The target antigen is unknown. The TCR originated in a human donor in good health (CMV status not recorded). Some clones in this sample may be carry-over from other donors' samples. The chain uses TRBV28 and TRBJ1-6; unclear D gene. The sample comprised PBMCs. CDR3 DNA sequence: TGTGCCAGCCTGGAGAGTCTTTATAATTCACCCCTCCACTTT. This codes for CASLESLYNSPLHF.